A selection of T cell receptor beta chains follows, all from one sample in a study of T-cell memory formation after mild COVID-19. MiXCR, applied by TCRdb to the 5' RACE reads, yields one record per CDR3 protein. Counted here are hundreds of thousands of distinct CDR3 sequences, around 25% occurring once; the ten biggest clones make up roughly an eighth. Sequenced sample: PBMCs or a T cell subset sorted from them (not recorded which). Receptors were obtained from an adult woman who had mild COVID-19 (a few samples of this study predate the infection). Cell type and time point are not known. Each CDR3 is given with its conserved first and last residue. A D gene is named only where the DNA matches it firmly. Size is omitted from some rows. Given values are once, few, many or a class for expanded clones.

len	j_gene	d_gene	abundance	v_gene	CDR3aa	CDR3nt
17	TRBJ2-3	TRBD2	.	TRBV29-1	CSYRGDLAGRITDTQYF	TGCAGCTACCGAGGGGATCTAGCGGGGAGAATAACAGATACGCAGTATTTT
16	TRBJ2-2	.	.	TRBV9	CASSVEGHLAAPELFF	TGTGCCAGCAGCGTAGAGGGACACCTAGCTGCCCCGGAGCTGTTTTTT
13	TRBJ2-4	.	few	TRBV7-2	CASLFPPQNIQYF	TGTGCCAGCCTCTTCCCCCCGCAAAACATTCAGTACTTC
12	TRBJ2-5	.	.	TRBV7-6	CASSDPSETQYF	TGTGCCAGCAGCGATCCCTCAGAGACCCAGTACTTC
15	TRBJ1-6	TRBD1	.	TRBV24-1	CATSDGGQHNSPLHF	TGTGCCACCAGTGATGGGGGACAGCATAATTCACCCCTCCACTTT
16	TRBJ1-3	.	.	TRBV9	CASSTGGPNSGNTIYF	TGTGCCAGCAGCACCGGGGGGCCGAACTCTGGAAACACCATATATTTT
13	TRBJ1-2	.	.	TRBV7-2	CASSYGGFYGYTF	TGTGCCAGCAGCTACGGGGGATTCTATGGCTACACCTTC
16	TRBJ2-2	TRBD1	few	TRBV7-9	CASSSTGGFGTGELFF	TGTGCCAGCAGCTCTACAGGGGGATTCGGTACCGGGGAGCTGTTTTTT
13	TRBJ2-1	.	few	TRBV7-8	CASSAYRVDEQFF	TGTGCCAGCAGCGCCTACAGGGTAGATGAGCAGTTCTTC
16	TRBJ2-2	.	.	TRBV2	CASSETGLSNTGELFF	TGTGCCAGCAGTGAGACGGGTCTATCGAACACCGGGGAGCTGTTTTTT
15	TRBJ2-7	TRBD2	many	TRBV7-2	CASSLEASGSYEQYF	TGTGCCAGCAGCTTAGAGGCTAGCGGGAGTTACGAGCAGTACTTC
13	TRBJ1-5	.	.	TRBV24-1	CATSGANHQPQHF	TGTGCCACCTCCGGGGCCAACCATCAGCCCCAGCATTTT
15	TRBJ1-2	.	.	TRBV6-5	CASSYSIRQGNGYTF	TGTGCCAGCAGTTACTCGATTCGGCAGGGGAACGGCTACACCTTC
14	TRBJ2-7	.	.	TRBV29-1	CSVVTRQTQYEQYF	TGCAGCGTTGTCACCAGGCAGACACAATACGAGCAGTACTTC
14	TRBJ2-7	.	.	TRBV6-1	CASSVDRLSYEQYF	TGTGCCAGCAGTGTTGACAGACTCTCCTACGAGCAGTACTTC
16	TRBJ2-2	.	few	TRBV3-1	CASSQGRGWNTGELFF	TGTGCCAGCAGCCAAGGCCGCGGGTGGAACACCGGGGAGCTGTTTTTT
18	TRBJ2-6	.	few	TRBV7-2	CASSSRTSTPSGANVLTF	TGTGCCAGCAGCTCCCGGACATCGACCCCCTCTGGGGCCAACGTCCTGACTTTC
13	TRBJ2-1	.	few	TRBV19	CASSFAGMNEQFF	TGTGCCAGTAGTTTCGCAGGGATGAATGAGCAGTTCTTC
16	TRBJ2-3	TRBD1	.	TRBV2	CASSGVAGGMRDTQYF	TGTGCCAGCAGTGGTGTGGCAGGGGGCATGAGAGATACGCAGTATTTT
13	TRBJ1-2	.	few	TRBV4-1	CASSQDAGTKGTF	TGCGCCAGCAGCCAAGATGCGGGAACTAAAGGGACCTTC
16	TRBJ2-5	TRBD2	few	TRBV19	CASSSGRLPLQETQYF	TGTGCCAGTAGTAGCGGGAGGCTCCCCCTCCAAGAGACCCAGTACTTC
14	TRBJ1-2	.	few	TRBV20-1	CSAIQGARNYGYTF	TGCAGTGCCATACAGGGAGCTCGTAACTATGGCTACACCTTC
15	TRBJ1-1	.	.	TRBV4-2	CASSLGVGENTEAFF	TGTGCCAGCAGCCTGGGGGTCGGTGAGAACACTGAAGCTTTCTTT
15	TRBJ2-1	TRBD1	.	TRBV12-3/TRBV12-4	CASRRGQGVYNEQFF	TGTGCCAGCAGACGCGGTCAGGGGGTCTACAATGAGCAGTTCTTC
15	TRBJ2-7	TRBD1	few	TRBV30	CAWTPGTGGSNEQYF	TGTGCCTGGACCCCCGGGACAGGGGGTAGCAACGAGCAGTACTTC
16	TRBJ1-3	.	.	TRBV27	CASSLRGTDPGNTIYF	TGTGCCAGCAGTTTAAGAGGGACCGATCCTGGAAACACCATATATTTT
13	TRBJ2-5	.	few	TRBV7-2	CASSSYEGGTQYF	TGTGCCAGCAGCTCGTACGAGGGAGGGACCCAGTACTTC
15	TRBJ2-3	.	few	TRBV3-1	CASSSEYRGTDTQYF	TGTGCCAGCAGCTCCGAGTACCGAGGCACAGATACGCAGTATTTT
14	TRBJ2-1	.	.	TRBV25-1	CASSEFLLEGEQFF	TGTGCCAGCAGTGAATTTCTGCTAGAGGGTGAGCAGTTCTTC
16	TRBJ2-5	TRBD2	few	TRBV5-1	CASSLDLAGGPETQYF	TGCGCCAGCAGCTTGGATCTAGCGGGGGGACCAGAGACCCAGTACTTC
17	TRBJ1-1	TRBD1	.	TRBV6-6	CASSYQRDRRLNTEAFF	TGTGCCAGCAGTTACCAACGGGACAGGAGGTTGAACACTGAAGCTTTCTTT
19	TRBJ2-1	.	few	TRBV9	CASSVGQVRPGSSYNEQFF	TGTGCCAGCAGCGTAGGACAGGTGAGGCCCGGGTCCTCCTACAATGAGCAGTTCTTC
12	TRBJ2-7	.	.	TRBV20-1	CSAPMGTYEQYF	TGCAGTGCTCCTATGGGGACCTACGAGCAGTACTTC
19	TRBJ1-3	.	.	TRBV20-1	CSASQKGEGFMSSGNTIYF	TGCAGTGCTAGCCAAAAGGGGGAAGGCTTTATGAGCTCTGGAAACACCATATATTTT
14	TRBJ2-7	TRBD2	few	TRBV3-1	CASSQGASGYEQYF	TGTGCCAGCAGCCAAGGCGCTAGCGGCTACGAGCAGTACTTC
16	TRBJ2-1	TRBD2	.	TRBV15	CATSRVAGGSHNEQFF	TGTGCCACCAGCAGAGTAGCGGGGGGGAGCCACAATGAGCAGTTCTTC
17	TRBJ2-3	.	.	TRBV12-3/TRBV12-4	CASRSGDTRSSTDTQYF	TGTGCCAGCAGATCGGGCGATACGCGATCTAGCACAGATACGCAGTATTTT
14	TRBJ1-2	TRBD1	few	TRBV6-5	CASSKAGQGEGYTF	TGTGCCAGCAGTAAAGCTGGACAGGGAGAAGGCTACACCTTC
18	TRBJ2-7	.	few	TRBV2	CASSEGVGKSRQSYEQYF	TGTGCCAGCAGTGAAGGGGTCGGGAAGTCCCGTCAGTCGTACGAGCAGTACTTC
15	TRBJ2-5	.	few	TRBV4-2	CASSRLSGEQETQYF	TGTGCCAGCAGCCGATTATCAGGGGAACAAGAGACCCAGTACTTC
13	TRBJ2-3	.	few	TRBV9	CASSVEDTDTQYF	TGTGCCAGCAGCGTCGAGGACACAGATACGCAGTATTTT
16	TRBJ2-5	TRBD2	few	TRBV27	CASSLMASGTGETQYF	TGTGCCAGCAGTTTAATGGCTAGCGGTACTGGGGAGACCCAGTACTTC
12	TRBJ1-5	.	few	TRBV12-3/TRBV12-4	CASSLIGEPQHF	TGTGCCAGCAGTTTAATCGGGGAGCCCCAGCATTTT
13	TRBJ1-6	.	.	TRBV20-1	CSVWSTYNSPLHF	TGCAGTGTCTGGTCCACTTATAATTCACCCCTCCACTTT
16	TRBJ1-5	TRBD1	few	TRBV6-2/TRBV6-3	CASSMIPGQGNQPQHF	TGTGCCAGCAGTATGATTCCAGGACAGGGTAATCAGCCCCAGCATTTT
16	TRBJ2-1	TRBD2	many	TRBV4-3	CASSQGLAGPYNEQFF	TGCGCCAGCAGCCAAGGACTAGCGGGCCCCTACAATGAGCAGTTCTTC
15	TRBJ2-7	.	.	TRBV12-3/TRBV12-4	CASPCVEGRAYEQYF	TGTGCCAGCCCCTGTGTGGAGGGAAGGGCCTACGAGCAGTACTTC
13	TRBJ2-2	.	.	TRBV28	CASIRGGSGELFF	TGTGCCAGCATAAGGGGGGGCTCCGGGGAGCTGTTTTTT
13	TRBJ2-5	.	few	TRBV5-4	CASSSGIQETQYF	TGTGCCAGCAGCTCCGGGATCCAAGAGACCCAGTACTTC
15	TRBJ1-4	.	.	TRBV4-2	CASSQVFGARLELFF	TGTGCCAGCAGCCAAGTTTTCGGGGCCCGATTAGAACTGTTTTTT
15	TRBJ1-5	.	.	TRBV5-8	CASSLIRNSNQPQHF	TGTGCCAGCAGCTTGATACGGAATAGCAATCAGCCCCAGCATTTT
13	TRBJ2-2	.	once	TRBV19	CASRGKGTGELFF	TGTGCCAGTAGGGGTAAAGGTACCGGGGAGCTGTTTTTT
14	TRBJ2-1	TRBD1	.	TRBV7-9	CASSLSSTGNEQFF	TGTGCCAGCAGCCTTTCCTCGACAGGGAATGAGCAGTTCTTC
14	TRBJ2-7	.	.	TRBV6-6	CASSRPGGPYEQYF	TGTGCCAGCAGCCGCCCCGGGGGGCCCTACGAGCAGTACTTC
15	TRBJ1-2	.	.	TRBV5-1	CASSLGRGDASGYTF	TGCGCCAGCAGCTTGGGCAGGGGCGATGCGTCTGGCTACACCTTC